The rows below give T cell receptor beta chains drawn from one sample of a study of T-cell memory formation after mild COVID-19. TCRdb reprocessed the 5' RACE reads with MiXCR, giving one entry per CDR3 protein. The sample consists of about 470,000 distinct CDR3 sequences, around a quarter of them appearing once. Sequenced: PBMCs or a T cell subset sorted from them (not recorded which). The source of these receptors is an adult woman who had mild COVID-19 (a few samples of this study predate the infection). Cell type and time point are not known. Each CDR3 is given with its conserved first and last residue. Each record gives: clone size, D gene, J gene, V gene, CDR3 DNA, CDR3 protein. D genes are given only for firm matches. Clone size appears in some rows only: once, few, many, or a class for an expanded clone.

few NA TRBJ2-3 TRBV30 TGTGCCTGGAGTGCTCCCTTTCCTGGCGATACGCAGTATTTT CAWSAPFPGDTQYF
few NA TRBJ1-5 TRBV6-5 TGTGCCACACAACCTTCCCTCGGTCAGCCCCAGCATTTT CATQPSLGQPQHF
NA NA TRBJ2-7 TRBV5-1 TGCGCCAGCAGCTTGTTAAGGAGCGCCTACGAGCAGTACTTC CASSLLRSAYEQYF
few NA TRBJ1-1 TRBV29-1 TGCAGCGTTGAGGACACATATTACACTGAAGCTTTCTTT CSVEDTYYTEAFF
NA TRBD2 TRBJ2-3 TRBV7-2 TGTGCCAGCAGCACTGTAGCGGGAGGGTGGTCAGATACGCAGTATTTT CASSTVAGGWSDTQYF
NA NA TRBJ1-2 TRBV20-1 TGCAGTGCTGGGGGCCGGGACGAAGAAAACTATGGCTACACCTTC CSAGGRDEENYGYTF
few NA TRBJ2-7 TRBV19 TGTGCCAGTAGTCTTGCCGTAAAGCCTCACTCCTACGAGCAGTACTTC CASSLAVKPHSYEQYF
NA NA TRBJ1-3 TRBV7-3 TGTGCCAGCAGCTTAGGTCTGGCTCCTGGAAACACCATATATTTT CASSLGLAPGNTIYF
NA NA TRBJ1-5 TRBV12-3/TRBV12-4 TGTGCCAGCACGAATCGGTATAGCAATCAGCCCCAGCATTTT CASTNRYSNQPQHF
NA TRBD1 TRBJ2-7 TRBV5-6 TGTGCCAGCAGCTTGGATTTACCGGGACAGGGGGCTGAGCAGTACTTC CASSLDLPGQGAEQYF
NA TRBD2 TRBJ2-5 TRBV9 TGTGCCAGCAGCGTAGGTAATAGCGGGGGACAAGAGACCCAGTACTTC CASSVGNSGGQETQYF
NA NA TRBJ2-7 TRBV2 TGTGCCAGCAGTGTTAGTCCAGGGATCTACGAGCAGTACTTC CASSVSPGIYEQYF
NA TRBD2 TRBJ2-7 TRBV11-2 TGTGCCAGCAGCCTAACTAGCGGGATTTACGAGCAGTACTTC CASSLTSGIYEQYF
few NA TRBJ2-6 TRBV6-5 NA CASSTSPQGAGANVLTF
NA NA TRBJ1-5 TRBV24-1 TGTGCCACCGAAGGGACAAATAATCAGCCCCAGCATTTT CATEGTNNQPQHF
NA NA TRBJ1-2 TRBV3-1 TGTGCCAGCAGCCCCCACCCACAGGTTGGGCACACCTTC CASSPHPQVGHTF
NA NA TRBJ2-2 TRBV5-1 TGCGCCAGCAGCTTGCTACAGGGAACCGGGGAGCTGTTTTTT CASSLLQGTGELFF
NA NA TRBJ1-5 TRBV2 TGTGCCAGCAGTGAATCCCCCAGGGGCGACCAGCCCCAGCATTTT CASSESPRGDQPQHF
NA TRBD1 TRBJ2-3 TRBV4-1 TGCGCCAGCAGCCAAGTCGGTGTAAGGGGGCTAGGCACAGATACGCAGTATTTT CASSQVGVRGLGTDTQYF
NA NA TRBJ2-3 TRBV30 TGTGCCTGGAGTGAGGGCCTTAGCACAGATACGCAGTATTTT CAWSEGLSTDTQYF
few NA TRBJ2-1 TRBV9 TGTGCCAGCAGCGAGCGTCGGGACGGGAAATACAATGAGCAGTTCTTC CASSERRDGKYNEQFF
NA NA TRBJ1-2 TRBV20-1 TGCAGTGCTAGAGATCGCGGCGGCAACTATGGCTACACCTTC CSARDRGGNYGYTF
few NA TRBJ1-1 TRBV12-3/TRBV12-4 TGTGCCAGCACGCTAATCGGGTTCACTGAAGCTTTCTTT CASTLIGFTEAFF